This is a list of T cell receptor beta chains from one sample in a study of cytomegalovirus exposure and HLA in healthy donors. Profiling relied on immunoSEQ multiplex PCR, and the TCRdb table lists in-frame clones only, not all of them. The sample contains fewer than 200,000 clones, approximately 80% of which appear only once. The specimen was PBMCs. The receptor set was obtained from a young woman in good health and CMV-seronegative. Each CDR3 is given with its conserved first and last residue. Fields, in order: V gene, CDR3 protein.

V: TRBV6-1
CDR3: CASSGPGTVSYEQYF

V: TRBV5-4
CDR3: CASSPFQGATEAFF

V: TRBV10-1
CDR3: CASPPQTSGTDTQYF

V: TRBV27
CDR3: CASSLSTGGYGYTF

V: TRBV28
CDR3: CASRIAGGAYEQYF

V: TRBV29-1
CDR3: CSVARGGAYEQYF

V: TRBV28
CDR3: CASSLTGVNTEAFF

V: TRBV25-1
CDR3: CASSESGTGSGELFF

V: TRBV28
CDR3: CASCTGGYEQYF

V: TRBV6-6
CDR3: CASSWGQFANTEAFF

V: TRBV18
CDR3: CASSPGGKYIQYF

V: TRBV7-9
CDR3: CASSQGGLNYGYTF

V: TRBV30
CDR3: CAWSVWVSGEGEQFF

V: TRBV18
CDR3: CASSPRGRYGYTF

V: TRBV5-1
CDR3: CASSFGLAGTGELFF

V: TRBV5-5
CDR3: CASSPRDTSGFQETQYF

V: TRBV5-8
CDR3: CASSLARERSDTQYF

V: TRBV29-1
CDR3: CSVSRTSGRARDTQYF

V: TRBV19
CDR3: CASSIFGTAYNEQFF

V: TRBV4-3
CDR3: CASSQDGPQGDTEAFF

V: TRBV5-6
CDR3: CASSWDRVTDTQYF

V: TRBV5-4
CDR3: CASSRGAGGALTGANVLTF

V: TRBV10-3
CDR3: CAIRKRAYEQFF

V: TRBV27
CDR3: CASSSRIYEQYF

V: TRBV27
CDR3: CASSTADRGETQYF

V: TRBV19
CDR3: CASSSGPGLANYGYTF

V: TRBV2
CDR3: CASSDLYALSNSSYEQYF

V: TRBV5-5
CDR3: CASSLHLQTMNTEAFF

V: TRBV5-4
CDR3: CASSPPRRPAGDNEQFF

V: TRBV5-6
CDR3: CASSPGTGSWELFF

V: TRBV4-1
CDR3: CASSQDGRGETQYF

V: TRBV4-2
CDR3: CASSRRTSGRPDEQYF

V: TRBV14
CDR3: CASSQVNGETQYF

V: TRBV28
CDR3: CASSTPQGNEKLFF

V: TRBV2
CDR3: CASNEAGGDYGYTF

V: TRBV27
CDR3: CASSSQGYNEQFF

V: TRBV5-6
CDR3: CASSPVISPGELFF

V: TRBV7-9
CDR3: CASSTLAGHEQFF

V: TRBV27
CDR3: CASNRLQLAGIPPEQFF

V: TRBV10-2
CDR3: CASSDLAGTHNEQFF

V: TRBV6-4
CDR3: CASSDSWTGGVDGYTF

V: TRBV11-2
CDR3: CASSSRLASQETQYF

V: TRBV9
CDR3: CASSVVAGAGTGELFF